This T cell receptor beta chain was retrieved from a study of memory CD4+ T cells and cytomegalovirus serostatus. Findings and limits, study-wide: About 40% of the roughly 160 known CMV-associated TCRbeta sequences appeared in CD4+ memory.

In the case of this clone: The antigen is not known.

Single viable CD3+CD4+CD8-CD45RO+ cells were sorted as the memory CD4+ T cells. CD4+ T cells were isolated by positive magnetic selection. In the source study's methods: Out-of-frame sequences were removed, leaving 2 million to 2.5 million distinct TCRbeta sequences. Only in-frame clones appear in the TCRdb table, and some are missing; sequencing was by immunoSEQ multiplex PCR. V, J and clone size are taken as reported in that table, and D and trimming were inferred from the DNA itself. The data hold 40,000 or so clones, with over 60% observed a single time. Material for sequencing was memory CD4+ T cells from blood. This sequence was found in an adult in good health and CMV-seronegative.

The CDR3 bases are TGCGCCAGCAACCACGAGCAGTACTTC. It yields the protein CASNHEQYF. The rearrangement links TRBV23-1 to TRBJ2-7, with D hard to call. TRBV23-1 is filed as an ORF, its function uncertain. Trimming removed 7 bases at V and 5 bases at J, with 3 bases between. The CDR3 is made up of 9 amino acids.